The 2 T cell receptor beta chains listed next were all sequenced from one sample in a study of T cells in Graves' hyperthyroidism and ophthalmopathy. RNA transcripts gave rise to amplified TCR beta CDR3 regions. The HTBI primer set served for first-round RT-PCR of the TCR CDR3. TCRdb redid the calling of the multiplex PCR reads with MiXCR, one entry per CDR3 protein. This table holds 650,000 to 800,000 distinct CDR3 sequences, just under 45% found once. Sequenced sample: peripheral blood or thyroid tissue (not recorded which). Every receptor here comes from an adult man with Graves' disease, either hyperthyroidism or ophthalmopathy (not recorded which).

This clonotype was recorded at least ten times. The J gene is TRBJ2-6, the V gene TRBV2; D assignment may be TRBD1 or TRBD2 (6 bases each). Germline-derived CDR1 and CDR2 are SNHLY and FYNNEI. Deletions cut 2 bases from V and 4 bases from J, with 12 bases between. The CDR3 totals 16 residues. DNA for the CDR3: TGTGCCAGCAGTGAACGGGGGCCCGCGGGGGCCAACGTCCTGACTTTC. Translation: CASSERGPAGANVLTF.

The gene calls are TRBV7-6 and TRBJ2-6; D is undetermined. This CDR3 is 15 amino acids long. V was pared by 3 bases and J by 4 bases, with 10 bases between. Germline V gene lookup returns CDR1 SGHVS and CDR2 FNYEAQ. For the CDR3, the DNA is TGTGCCAGCAGCTTCGGATTGGCCGGGGCCAACGTCCTGACTTTC. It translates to CASSFGLAGANVLTF.